These 16 T cell receptor beta chains share one sample of origin, sequenced in a study of shared clonotypes between healthy human individuals. TCRdb's table, derived via immunoSEQ multiplex PCR, lists solely in-frame clones and lacks some. Of 470,000 or so clones listed, around 80% are singletons. The sequencing input was PBMCs. The origin of the receptors is a woman aged 40 to 50 in good health. Some clones in this sample may be carry-over from other donors' samples.

The chain links TRBV7-8 to TRBJ2-7; 7 nucleotides agree with TRBD2. J was trimmed by 1 base and V by 6 bases; bases with no gene match: 6. Looked up from germline, CDR1 is SGHVS and CDR2 is FQNEAQ. The CDR3 extends over 14 amino acids. The CDR3 here is CASRQSGGSYEQYF. The CDR3 DNA reads as TGTGCCAGCAGGCAATCGGGGGGTTCCTACGAGCAGTACTTC. The variable domain in full, with the rest retrieved from reference TRBV7-8 and TRBJ2-7, is GAGVSQSPRYKVAKRGQDVALRCDPISGHVSLFWYQQALGQGPEFLTYFQNEAQLDKSGLPSDRFFAERPEGSVSTLKIQRTQQEDSAVYLCASRQSGGSYEQYFGPGTRLTVT.

The chain couples TRBV5-6 to TRBJ2-4; D gene ambiguous. The CDR3 consists of 12 residues. Trimming pared 0 bases from V and 7 bases from J, leaving 5 bases between. CDR1 SGHDT and CDR2 YYEEEE come from the germline V gene. CDR3 in DNA: TGTGCCAGCAGCTTGGCCCGTAACATTCAGTACTTC. Its translation: CASSLARNIQYF.

This clone was counted at least ten times. V and J are TRBV7-2 and TRBJ1-2; 9 bases align to TRBD1. Germline V gives CDR1 SGHTA, CDR2 FQGNSA. V lost 6 bases and J lost 8; bases outside the gene matches: 10. This CDR3 contains 14 residues. The CDR3 region is CASSRSGTGSGYTF. CDR3 bases: TGTGCCAGCAGTCGTAGCGGGACAGGGAGCGGCTACACCTTC.

The chain employs TRBV27 and TRBJ2-1, with 7 bases that match TRBD2. The CDR3 loop spans 20 amino acids. Germline loops: CDR1 MNHEY, CDR2 SMNVEV (reference sequence). The trim removed 10 bases at V and 0 bases at J, leaving 24 bases unmatched. CDR3 amino acids: CATQATVDEDGGSSYNEQFF. CDR3 DNA sequence: TGTGCCACCCAGGCGACAGTTGACGAGGACGGCGGGAGCTCCTACAATGAGCAGTTCTTC.

The rearrangement uses TRBV19 and TRBJ2-3, with TRBD2 as a possible D gene (6 bases). There are 16 residues in the CDR3. Germline V gene sequence: CDR1 LNHDA, CDR2 SQIVND (reference sequence). V was shortened by 3 bases and J by 0 bases, with 13 bases between the two germline ends. DNA for the CDR3: TGTGCCAGTAGTATCGGTGGCGGGGCCAGCACAGATACGCAGTATTTT. This translates into CASSIGGGASTDTQYF.

The chain links TRBV6-1 to TRBJ2-7; D gene ambiguous. CDR1 MNHNS and CDR2 SASEGT come from the germline V gene. The CDR3 sequence is 15 residues long. Trimming shortened V by 4 bases and J by 2 bases, and 15 bases separated the two germline ends. The CDR3 loop reads CASSVVNLGTYEQYF. CDR3 DNA sequence: TGTGCCAGCAGTGTGGTCAATTTAGGAACCTACGAGCAGTACTTC.

The genes are TRBV14 and TRBJ2-3, with 10 nucleotides matching TRBD2. V gave up 0 bases and J gave up 1 base; unmatched junction bases: 10. The CDR3 is 19 residues long. The germline V gene encodes CDR1 SGHDN and CDR2 FVKESK. The CDR3: CASSQDRATGTSGTDTQYF. CDR3 DNA sequence: TGTGCCAGCAGCCAAGACCGGGCAACCGGGACTAGCGGCACAGATACGCAGTATTTT.

Concerning this clone itself: The sample has other DNA sequences that encode this CDR3 too. The V and J genes are TRBV7-2 and TRBJ2-1; 7 bases match TRBD2. V shed 1 base and J 0 bases; nucleotides not matched to a gene: 0. Germline loops: CDR1 SGHTA, CDR2 FQGNSA. The CDR3 is 15 residues long. The CDR3 bases are TGTGCCAGCAGCTTAGTAGCGGGCTCCTACAATGAGCAGTTCTTC. Its protein is CASSLVAGSYNEQFF.

The chain's CDR3 is CASSDLPNSYEQYF. The CDR3 coding sequence is TGTGCCAGCAGTGATCTTCCAAATTCCTACGAGCAGTACTTC. The rearrangement joins TRBV25-1 to TRBJ2-7, with no clear D. This CDR3 region has 14 residues. V was clipped by 3 bases and J by 1 base, with 10 bases between them. Germline V gene data show CDR1 as MGHDK and CDR2 as SYGVNS.

The V call is TRBV28, the J call TRBJ2-1; TRBD2 aligns across 12 bases. CDR3 length: 16 residues. The V and J ends lost 6 bases and 10 bases, in that order; junction bases with no gene match: 13. Looked up from germline, CDR1 is MDHEN and CDR2 is SYDVKM. DNA for the CDR3: TGTGCCAGCAGCACCTTGACTAGCGGGAGTTGGAACGAGCAGTTCTTC. Translated: CASSTLTSGSWNEQFF. The full variable domain, completed using reference TRBV28 and TRBJ2-1, is DVKVTQSSRYLVKRTGEKVFLECVQDMDHENMFWYRQDPGLGLRLIYFSYDVKMKEKGDIPEGYSVSREKKERFSLILESASTNQTSMYLCASSTLTSGSWNEQFFGPGTRLTVL.

V and J are TRBV7-9 and TRBJ2-3; tentative D call: TRBD2 (5 bases). This CDR3 is 14 amino acids long. CDR1 and CDR2 from the germline V gene are SEHNR and FQNEAQ (reference sequence). V was cut by 1 base and J by 6 bases, with 11 bases left in between. CDR3 DNA sequence: TGTGCCAGCAGCTTAGGGGCTAGCTGGGATACGCAGTATTTT. It translates to CASSLGASWDTQYF.

This rearrangement joins TRBV7-9 to TRBJ1-3; D remains unclear. Between the trimmed V and J ends, which lost 1 base and 2 bases, there was a span of 12 bases. CDR3 size: 16 residues. Looked up from germline, CDR1 is SEHNR and CDR2 is FQNEAQ (reference sequence). For the CDR3, the DNA is TGTGCCAGCAGCTTAGTTGCCGGGAAAGCTGGAAACACCATATATTTT. Encoded protein: CASSLVAGKAGNTIYF.

This chain links TRBV21-1 with TRBJ2-2. TRBV21-1 is recorded as a pseudogene. This CDR3 comprises 16 residues. The CDR3 loop reads CASSEGPEGSTGELFF. The CDR3 DNA reads as TGTGCCAGCAGCGAGGGACCCGAGGGCAGTACCGGGGAGCTGTTTTTT.

The chain carries TRBV19 and TRBJ2-7, with TRBD1 matching 7 bases. Germline V gene data show CDR1 as LNHDA and CDR2 as SQIVND (reference sequence). The CDR3 runs 15 residues. V dropped 3 bases and J dropped 3; count of bases not matched to a gene: 8. This CDR3 is CASSILGQANYEQYF. In DNA, the CDR3 is TGTGCCAGTAGTATTCTCGGACAGGCAAACTACGAGCAGTACTTC.

The J gene is TRBJ1-2, the V gene TRBV30; D not certain. The CDR3 contains 12 residues. The germline V and J ends were trimmed by 8 bases and 0 bases, with 10 bases remaining between them. Germline lookup yields CDR1 GTSNPN and CDR2 SVGIG (reference sequence). The CDR3 loop reads CAGYAANYGYTF. For the CDR3, the DNA is TGTGCCGGCTACGCAGCTAACTATGGCTACACCTTC.

This sequence joins TRBV7-9 and TRBJ2-2; TRBD2 is a possible D gene (6 bases). The CDR3 loop spans 16 amino acids. The germline CDR1 and CDR2 sequences are SEHNR and FQNEAQ (reference sequence). V gave up 5 bases and J gave up 6 bases, with 19 bases separating them. The CDR3 region has the DNA TGTGCCAGCAGCCATCCTGGGGACTCAAATGCCGGGGAGCTGTTTTTT. Translation gives CASSHPGDSNAGELFF.